The clone carrying this T cell receptor (beta chain) showed up just once. Its antigen is as yet unknown. This entry comes from a study of cytomegalovirus exposure and HLA in healthy donors. Notes on the study in general: Earlier results showed most TCR beta V segments being productive about 87% or about 30% of the time. With further analysis later on, most CMV-associated TCR beta chains appeared HLA-restricted. Available immune exposure information covered CMV serostatus only. V- and J-gene trimming of TCR beta was linked (in a later analysis) to a missense DCLRE1C variant.

Germline CDR1 SGHRS, CDR2 YFSETQ. The V gene end was trimmed by 4 bases and the J gene end by 0 bases; junction bases not matched to a gene: 9. The CDR3 is 16 residues long. Primers for the PCR totalled 60 Vbeta and 13 Jbeta. Libraries were prepared by immunoSEQ multiplex PCR; TCRdb keeps only in-frame clonotypes and omits some of them. The sample records under 150,000 clones, around 60% being singletons. The sequence was collected from a man between 40 and 49 years old in good health and CMV-seropositive. The sequencing sample was made of PBMCs. The rearrangement uses TRBV5-1 and TRBJ1-2, with 7 bases identical to TRBD1. The CDR3 is CASSASVTGANYGYTF. The CDR3 DNA reads as TGCGCCAGCAGCGCATCGGTTACAGGGGCTAACTATGGCTACACCTTC.